This TCR beta chain was documented in a study of CD8+ T cells in alopecia areata. This clone appeared once. Antigen unknown. The germline CDR1 and CDR2 sequences are MNHNS and SASEGT. Trimming took off 4 bases at V and 4 bases at J, with 8 bases between the two ends. This CDR3 spans 13 amino acids. Sequencing used cDNA as its template, made by extracting RNA and reverse transcribing it. Some clones are missing from TCRdb's copy, which holds only in-frame ones; the method was immunoSEQ multiplex PCR. This table has about 190,000 clones, 50% to 75% appearing once. As for treatment: oral pan-JAK inhibitor, 5-10 mg twice daily. Study-wide findings and caveats: On tofacitinib, scalp and blood still held many of the expanded lesional clones.

The sequenced sample was CD4+ T cells sorted from blood, obtained at week 4, from a patient treated with tofacitinib. The gene calls are TRBV6-1 and TRBJ2-1; D is unresolved. The TCR sequence derives from a human donor with alopecia areata. CDR3 bases: TGTGCCAGCAGTGTGTTGGGGTACAATGAGCAGTTCTTC. Amino acids: CASSVLGYNEQFF.